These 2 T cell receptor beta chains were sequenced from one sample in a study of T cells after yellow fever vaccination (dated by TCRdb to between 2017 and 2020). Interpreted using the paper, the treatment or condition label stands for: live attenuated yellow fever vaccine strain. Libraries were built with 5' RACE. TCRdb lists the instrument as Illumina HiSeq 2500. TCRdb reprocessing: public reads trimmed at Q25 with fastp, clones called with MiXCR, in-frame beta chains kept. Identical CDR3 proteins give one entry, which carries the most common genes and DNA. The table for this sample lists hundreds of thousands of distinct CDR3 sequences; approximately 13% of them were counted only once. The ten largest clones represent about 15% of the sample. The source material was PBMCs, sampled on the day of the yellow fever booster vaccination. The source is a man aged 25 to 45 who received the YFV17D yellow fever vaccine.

CDR3 region: CASSLLTGGANVLTF. CDR3 nucleotides: TGTGCCAGCAGTTTACTTACAGGTGGGGCCAACGTCCTGACTTTC. The genes are TRBV7-3 and TRBJ2-6; TRBD1 is a possible D gene (5 bases). CDR3 length: 15 residues. Trimming shortened V by 6 bases and J by 3 bases, and 12 bases separated the two germline ends. Germline assignment: CDR1 SGHTA and CDR2 FQGTGA.

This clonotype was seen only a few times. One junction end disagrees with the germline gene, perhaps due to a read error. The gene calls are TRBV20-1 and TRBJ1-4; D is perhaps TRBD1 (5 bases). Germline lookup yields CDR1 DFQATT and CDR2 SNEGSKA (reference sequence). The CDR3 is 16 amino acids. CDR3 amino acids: CCARDDSPATNEKLFF. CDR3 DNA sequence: TGCTGTGCTAGAGATGACAGTCCTGCAACTAATGAAAAACTGTTTTTT.